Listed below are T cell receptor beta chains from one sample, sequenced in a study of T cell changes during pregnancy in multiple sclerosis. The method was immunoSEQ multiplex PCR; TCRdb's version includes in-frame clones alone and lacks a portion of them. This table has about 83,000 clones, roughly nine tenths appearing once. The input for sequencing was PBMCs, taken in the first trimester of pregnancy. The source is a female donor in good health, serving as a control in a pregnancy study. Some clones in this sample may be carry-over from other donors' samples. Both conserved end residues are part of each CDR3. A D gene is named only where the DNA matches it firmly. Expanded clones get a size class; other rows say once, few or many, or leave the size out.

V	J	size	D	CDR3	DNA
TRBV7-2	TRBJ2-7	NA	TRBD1	CASSYEQGASPYEQYF	TGTGCCAGCAGCTACGAACAGGGGGCCTCCCCCTACGAGCAGTACTTC
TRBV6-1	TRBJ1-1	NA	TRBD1	CASSEAHRGTEAFF	TGTGCCAGCAGTGAAGCGCACAGGGGGACTGAAGCTTTCTTT
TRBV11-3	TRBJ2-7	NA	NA	CASSLGGGDYEQYF	TGTGCCAGCAGCTTAGGAGGCGGCGACTACGAGCAGTACTTC
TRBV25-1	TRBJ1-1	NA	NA	CASSELGGTKGLDTEAFF	TGTGCCAGCAGTGAATTAGGAGGTACCAAGGGTTTGGACACTGAAGCTTTCTTT
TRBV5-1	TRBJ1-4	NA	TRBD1	CASSLEGAREKLFF	TGCGCCAGCAGCTTGGAGGGGGCAAGGGAAAAACTGTTTTTT
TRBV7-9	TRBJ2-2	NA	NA	CASSLGELFF	TGTGCCAGCAGTCTTGGGGAGCTGTTTTTT
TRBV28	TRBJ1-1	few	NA	CASIRTVNTEAFF	TGTGCCAGCATCCGGACAGTAAACACTGAAGCTTTCTTT
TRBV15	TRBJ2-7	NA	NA	CATSESSSYEQYF	TGTGCCACCAGTGAGTCAAGCTCCTACGAGCAGTACTTC
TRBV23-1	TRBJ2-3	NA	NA	CASSQEEARTDTQYF	TGCGCCAGCAGTCAAGAAGAAGCGCGCACAGATACGCAGTATTTT
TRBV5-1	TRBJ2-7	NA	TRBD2	CASSLTVSGGVDEQYF	TGCGCCAGCAGCTTAACGGTTAGCGGGGGGGTAGATGAGCAGTACTTC
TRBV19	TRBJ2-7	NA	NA	CASSIPAAGSYEQYF	TGTGCCAGTAGTATCCCCGCGGCTGGTTCCTACGAGCAGTACTTC
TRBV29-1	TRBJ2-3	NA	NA	CSVESPPGEADTQYF	TGCAGCGTTGAAAGTCCCCCTGGGGAGGCCGATACGCAGTATTTT
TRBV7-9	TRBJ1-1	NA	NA	CASSFRTLGENTEAFF	TGTGCCAGCAGCTTTAGGACCCTGGGAGAGAACACTGAAGCTTTCTTT
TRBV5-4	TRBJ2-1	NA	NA	CASSLIGGNEQFF	TGTGCCAGCAGCTTGATCGGGGGAAATGAGCAGTTCTTC
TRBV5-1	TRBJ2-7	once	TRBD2	CASSPSGNEQYF	TGCGCCAGCAGCCCCAGCGGGAACGAGCAGTACTTC
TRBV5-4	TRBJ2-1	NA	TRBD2	CASSSGLAPSSYNEQFF	TGTGCCAGCAGCTCCGGACTAGCTCCCAGCTCCTACAATGAGCAGTTCTTC
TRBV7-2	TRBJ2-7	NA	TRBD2	CASSFTGGGSYEQYF	TGTGCCAGCAGCTTTACGGGAGGGGGCTCCTACGAGCAGTACTTC
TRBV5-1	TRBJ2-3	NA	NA	CASSPEHSTDTQYF	TGCGCCAGCAGCCCCGAACATAGCACAGATACGCAGTATTTT
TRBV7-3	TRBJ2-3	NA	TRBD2	CASSLRGGTGDTQYF	TGTGCCAGCAGCTTAAGGGGAGGGACGGGGGATACGCAGTATTTT
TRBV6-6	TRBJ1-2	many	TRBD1	CASSNRDRGPSYGYTF	TGTGCCAGCAGTAACCGGGACAGGGGTCCCTCCTATGGCTACACCTTC
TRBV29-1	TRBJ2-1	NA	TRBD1	CSVYRGSSYNEQFF	TGCAGCGTCTACAGGGGGAGCTCCTACAATGAGCAGTTCTTC
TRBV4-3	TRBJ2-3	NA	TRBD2	CASSQAFTSGNSKTPTDTQYF	TGCGCCAGCAGCCAAGCCTTTACTAGCGGAAATTCCAAAACACCCACAGATACGCAGTATTTT
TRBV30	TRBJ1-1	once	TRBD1	CAWSVQGENTEAFF	TGTGCCTGGAGTGTACAGGGGGAGAACACTGAAGCTTTCTTT
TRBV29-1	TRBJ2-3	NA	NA	CSVGRGGSTDTQYF	TGCAGCGTTGGGCGGGGTGGTAGCACAGATACGCAGTATTTT
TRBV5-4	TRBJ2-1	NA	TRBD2	CASSLPSGGWNEQFF	TGTGCCAGCAGCTTGCCTAGCGGGGGGTGGAATGAGCAGTTCTTC
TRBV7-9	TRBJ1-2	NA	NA	CASSFGQGPSIVNYGYTF	TGTGCCAGCAGCTTTGGCCAGGGGCCATCCATCGTTAACTATGGCTACACCTTC
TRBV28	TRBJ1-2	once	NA	CASSSWSDGYTF	TGTGCCAGCAGTTCCTGGTCGGATGGCTACACCTTC
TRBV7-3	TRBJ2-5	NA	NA	CASSLGAQETQYF	TGTGCCAGCAGCTTAGGGGCTCAAGAGACCCAGTACTTC
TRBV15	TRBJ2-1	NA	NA	CATSRGAGYNEQFF	TGTGCCACCAGCAGAGGGGCGGGCTACAATGAGCAGTTCTTC
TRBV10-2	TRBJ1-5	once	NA	CASSEKATGDQPQHF	TGCGCCAGCAGTGAGAAGGCAACAGGAGATCAGCCCCAGCATTTT
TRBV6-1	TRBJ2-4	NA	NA	CASSLRENIQYF	TGTGCCAGCAGTCTCAGGGAAAACATTCAGTACTTC